These 16 T cell receptor beta chains were all obtained from the same sample, sequenced in a study of T-cell reconstitution after alpha-beta-depleted transplantation in children. Researchers prepared the TCRbeta library using unique molecular identifiers, the study reports. From the PCR reads, TCRdb called clonotypes with MiXCR, one entry per CDR3 protein. Among about 420,000 distinct CDR3 sequences, 15% to 20% were seen once, and the ten largest hold roughly 29%. Sequencing used PBMCs, mostly from graft donor cells, obtained 360 days after TCRalphabeta/CD19-depleted stem cell transplant. Every receptor here comes from a boy under two years old who had a stem cell transplant for Wiskott-Aldrich syndrome, so the T cells may come from the graft donor.

This clonotype was found once. The CDR3 DNA reads as TGTGCCAGCACCCCCCGCCCGGGACAGGGTTCCAATGAGCAGTTCTTC. Protein sequence: CASTPRPGQGSNEQFF. The rearrangement links TRBV7-2 to TRBJ2-1, with 9 bases lining up with TRBD1. This CDR3 contains 16 residues. The germline V gene encodes CDR1 SGHTA and CDR2 FQGNSA. J lost 6 bases, V lost 7 bases, and 13 bases had no gene match.

The chain couples TRBV2 to TRBJ2-3, with unresolved D. V lost 7 bases to trimming and J lost 0 bases, with 11 bases between them. Germline values: CDR1 SNHLY, CDR2 FYNNEI. The CDR3 extends over 14 amino acids. CDR3 bases: TGTGCCAGCAAGTATCGTGGTAGCACAGATACGCAGTATTTT. Translated: CASKYRGSTDTQYF.

This chain uses TRBV19 with TRBJ2-7; 11 nucleotides match TRBD1. CDR1 LNHDA and CDR2 SQIVND come from the germline V gene (reference sequence). The V and J ends lost 4 bases and 6 bases, in that order; junction bases with no gene match: 5. The CDR3 is 14 residues long. The CDR3 loop reads CASSRTGGKGEQYF. Written as DNA, the CDR3 is TGTGCCAGTAGTAGGACAGGGGGCAAAGGCGAGCAGTACTTC.

This clonotype has more than one count but fewer than ten. The rearrangement links TRBV20-1 to TRBJ2-2; 7 nucleotides agree with TRBD2. From germline, CDR1 is DFQATT and CDR2 SNEGSKA (reference sequence). Trimming at V came to 5 bases and at J to 0 bases, leaving 3 bases not matched to a gene. The CDR3 covers 14 residues. In DNA form, the CDR3 reads TGCAGTGCTTATCGGGGGGCGAACACCGGGGAGCTGTTTTTT. As protein: CSAYRGANTGELFF.

This clonotype was seen more than once but under ten times. DNA for the CDR3: TGTGCCAGCAGTTTAGCAATTTCAGATACGCAGTATTTT. This encodes CASSLAISDTQYF. The chain combines TRBV28 with TRBJ2-3; D gene uncertain. Trimming left V 2 bases short and J 4 bases short, with 7 bases between. The CDR3 is made up of 13 amino acids. Germline V gives CDR1 MDHEN, CDR2 SYDVKM.

This clonotype was found a few times. The chain carries TRBV29-1 and TRBJ2-4; a weak D match, TRBD2 (6 bases). The CDR3 contains 20 residues. The germline gives CDR1 SQVTM, CDR2 ANQGSEA. V lost 1 base and J 0 bases, leaving 25 bases between the germline ends. The CDR3 sequence is CSVEVERRLFGAGAKNIQYF. CDR3 bases: TGCAGCGTTGAAGTAGAACGCCGACTCTTTGGAGCGGGAGCCAAAAACATTCAGTACTTC.

J is TRBJ2-6 and V is TRBV15; 11 bases map to TRBD2. The CDR3 spans 19 residues. CDR1 and CDR2 from the germline V gene are LNHNV and YYDKDF (reference sequence). V trimming: 3 bases; J trimming: 2 bases; junction bases outside the gene matches: 9. CDR3 bases: TGTGCCACCAGCAGTGGATTAGCGGGAGGGCCTACTGGGGCCAACGTCCTGACTTTC. It specifies CATSSGLAGGPTGANVLTF. Filled out from reference TRBV15 and TRBJ2-6, the complete variable domain reads DAMVIQNPRYQVTQFGKPVTLSCSQTLNHNVMYWYQQKSSQAPKLLFHYYDKDFNNEADTPDNFQSRRPNTSFCFLDIRSPGLGDTAMYLCATSSGLAGGPTGANVLTFGAGSRLTVL.

This chain links TRBV12-3 or TRBV12-4 with TRBJ2-3, with 8 bases fitting TRBD2. J was trimmed by 0 bases and V by 4 bases; bases with no gene match: 3. The CDR3 has 15 amino acids. The CDR3 loop reads CASSSSGSSTDTQYF. The CDR3 region has the DNA TGTGCCAGCAGTTCTAGCGGGTCTAGCACAGATACGCAGTATTTT.

The genes are TRBV5-6 and TRBJ2-1, with no clear D. The CDR3 consists of 13 residues. The germline V and J ends were trimmed by 1 base and 3 bases, with 5 bases remaining between them. Germline V CDR1 and CDR2: SGHDT, YYEEEE. The CDR3 bases are TGTGCCAGCAGCTTGTGGGGCTACAATGAGCAGTTCTTC. Residues: CASSLWGYNEQFF. Complete variable domain (other parts from reference TRBV5-6 and TRBJ2-1): DAGVTQSPTHLIKTRGQQVTLRCSPKSGHDTVSWYQQALGQGPQFIFQYYEEEERQRGNFPDRFSGHQFPNYSSELNVNALLLGDSALYLCASSLWGYNEQFFGPGTRLTVL.

This clonotype has just a few counts. The chain couples TRBV21-1 to TRBJ2-7; the DNA was not compared with TRBD1, the D call given in the table. TRBV21-1 is a recognized pseudogene. The CDR3 sequence is 16 residues long. In nucleotides, the CDR3 is TGTGCCAGCAGCAGGTCAGCCGGGACACCCTCCTACGAGCAGTACTTC. As protein: CASSRSAGTPSYEQYF.

CDR3 nucleotides: TGCAGTGCTAGGCTGGTTTCGGCTACGCAGTATTTT. This gives the protein CSARLVSATQYF. The rearrangement joins TRBV20-1 to TRBJ2-3; D ambiguous. Trimming took off 3 bases at V and 8 bases at J, with 12 bases between the two ends. CDR1 DFQATT and CDR2 SNEGSKA come from the germline V gene (reference sequence). The CDR3 covers 12 residues.

With respect to this clonotype: A read error may account for a junction end that differs from germline. V usage is TRBV4-1 and J usage is TRBJ2-5, with 8 bases that match TRBD2. The CDR3 covers 17 residues. Looked up from germline, CDR1 is MGHRA and CDR2 is YSYEKL. The CDR3 here is CAGSQVQDGGARETQYF. The CDR3 DNA is TGCGCCGGCAGCCAAGTACAAGACGGGGGGGCCCGAGAGACCCAGTACTTC.

This clonotype has more than one count but fewer than ten. This chain connects TRBV7-2 to TRBJ1-2; no definite D call. The ends were cut back, 6 bases at V and 5 bases at J, with 13 bases in the middle. Per the germline V gene, CDR1 is SGHTA and CDR2 is FQGNSA. This CDR3 region has 13 residues. CDR3 DNA: TGTGCCAGCAGTCTCGGACCGGCGTATGGCTACACCTTC. Its translation: CASSLGPAYGYTF.

V gene TRBV24-1 combines with J gene TRBJ2-1, with 10 bases aligning to TRBD2. Germline CDR1 KGHDR, CDR2 SFDVKD. The CDR3 extends over 16 amino acids. V trimming: 4 bases; J trimming: 4 bases; junction bases outside the gene matches: 6. This CDR3 reads CATSEPGLARYNEQFF. CDR3 bases: TGTGCCACCAGTGAGCCGGGACTAGCGAGATACAATGAGCAGTTCTTC.

DNA for the CDR3: TGTGCCCTGGGACAGGGACACAATGAGCAGTTCTTC. This translates into CALGQGHNEQFF. The chain carries TRBV10-3 and TRBJ2-1, with 9 positions matching TRBD1. V was clipped by 11 bases and J by 5 bases; unmatched bases: 4. The CDR3 consists of 12 residues. Germline-derived CDR1 and CDR2 are ENHRY and SYGVKD.

The rearrangement links TRBV4-1 to TRBJ1-1; 7 nucleotides align to TRBD1. The germline V gene has CDR1 MGHRA and CDR2 YSYEKL. Unmatched junction bases numbered 9, after V lost 2 bases and J lost 3 bases. The CDR3 runs 16 residues. The CDR3 reads CASSQRGRQGHTEAFF. The CDR3 DNA reads as TGCGCCAGCAGCCAAAGGGGAAGACAGGGTCACACTGAAGCTTTCTTT.